This T cell receptor beta chain was sequenced during a study of Ad26.COV2.S vaccination and SARS-CoV-2 variants (dated by TCRdb to the early 2020s). About the investigation overall: Donors in the vaccine arm were drawn from COV1001, a multicentre, randomized, double-blind, placebo-controlled phase I-IIa trial testing Ad26.COV2.S in healthy adults. Ad26.COV2.S was administered intramuscularly at a dose of 5x10^10 or 1x10^11 viral particles, either as one shot or as two shots given 56 days apart. TCRbeta repertoire sequencing served as the tool for gauging how specific and how broad the SARS-CoV-2-reactive T cell receptors were following Ad26.COV2.S vaccination. A total of approximately 32 samples were included in the TCR-sequenced set, comprising around 20 Ad26.COV2.S vaccine recipients, 5 placebo recipients and 8 SARS-CoV-2 convalescent individuals. Trial participants were randomized into five groups of five: low-dose or high-dose Ad26.COV2.S given once or twice, or placebo on both occasions. Investigators did not know the trial group allocation while performing experiments and assessing outcomes. Summary of the overall study and its limitations: After vaccination, substantial breadth of spike-specific CD8+ and CD4+ T cell responses was reported. The study was not powered for comparison of responses between vaccine doses or regimens. It was noted by the authors that total T cell responses may have been underestimated by the TCR breadth and depth analyses. Ad26.COV2.S recipients had higher spike-specific TCR breadth than placebo recipients (P = 0.0014). Comparable non-spike TCR breadth was observed between vaccine and placebo recipients, consistent with only spike being contained in the vaccine.

To note about this clone: No antigen is known for it. No qualities accompany the bases; no much larger clone lies one base away.

V sheds 5 bases and J sheds 6 bases, leaving 13 bases between their ends. The germline V gene supplies CDR1 SNHLY and CDR2 FYNNEI. The CDR3 holds 13 amino acids from the cysteine to the phenylalanine. Just the 39-base CDR3 DNA is kept, in frame starting at base 1. The immunoSEQ Assay was used to sequence TCRbeta CDR3 regions. After extraction, genomic DNA underwent amplification by bias-controlled multiplex PCR, followed by high-throughput sequencing. Concerning the study's data processing: To quantify the absolute abundance of every unique TCRbeta CDR3 region, sequences were collapsed and filtered. T cell fraction was estimated by normalizing TCRbeta template counts to usable DNA, with usable DNA measured through amplification of reference genes found in all nucleated cells. Repertoire TCRs were annotated as SARS-CoV-2-specific when V gene, CDR3 amino acid sequence and J gene were exactly matched to a known reactive TCR set. The reference SARS-CoV-2 TCR set was derived from MIRA and filtered for enrichment in COVID-19-positive ImmuneCODE repertoires, a step that removed public or cross-reactive TCRs. Using the MIRA antigens, annotated TCRs were further analysed by specific ORF or by position within an ORF. Breadth was defined as the number of annotated unique rearrangements divided by the total number of unique productive rearrangements, and depth was defined as the summed frequency of the annotated unique rearrangements. Group comparisons of TCR breadth used two-sided Wilcoxon rank-sum tests. The table was pulled from immuneACCESS by TCRdb, which kept in-frame rearrangements only. Such tables lose some clones; where checked, under half of the loss comes from unresolved V genes, and the rest has no known cause. Clonal size and the V and J genes are those of that table, whereas D and trimming came from the DNA. This sample lists a few hundred thousand clones; around 86% were detected once. The ten largest account for approximately 3.6% of the sample.

This specimen's treatment or condition label, per the study, means: over 15 received Ad26.COV2.S at low or high dose, single or two shots; several received placebo; per-sample allocation not given. Repertoires of vaccine and placebo recipients were sequenced from samples taken on day 63 after the first injection. Cohort 1b enrolled around 23 adults aged 18-55 years at a single site in Boston, USA, between 29 July and 7 August 2020. Ad26.COV2.S was a replication-incompetent adenovirus type 26 vector that expressed a prefusion-stabilized SARS-CoV-2 spike protein derived from the original Wuhan strain.

The rearranged chain carries TRBV2 and TRBJ1-1, and the D gene may be TRBD1, 5 bases matching. This clonotype originated in a person aged 18-60 years who received the Ad26.COV2.S COVID-19 vaccine or a placebo. The material sequenced was peripheral blood, taken in a trial of Ad26.COV2.S vaccine versus placebo. CDR3 reads: CASSSGTAAEAFF. The DNA reads as follows: TGTGCCAGCAGTTCCGGGACCGCCGCTGAAGCTTTCTTT.